One T cell receptor beta chain is described in this entry. Its antigen is still unknown. One base away there is no much larger clone; base qualities are not given. The library was obtained by the immunoSEQ multiplex PCR assay. Each sample had around 92,000 TCR templates assayed by the deep sequencing platform. Genomic DNA extracted from sorted T cells was used for TCRbeta CDR3 sequencing. Processing in the source paper ran as follows. The R programming language was used for the clonal analysis of the TCRbeta CDR3 data. Alloreactive CD4+ and CD8+ clones were identified by comparing unstimulated samples to CFSE-low samples taken after the reaction. By matching sequences to the repertoires of sorted unstimulated Treg and non-Treg cells, each alloreactive CD4+ clone was assigned a regulatory or non-regulatory origin. As stored in TCRdb, this immuneACCESS dataset retains in-frame rearrangements with V and J assigned. A fraction of the clones does not appear; measured against another copy, unresolved V genes explain less than half of the discrepancy, and the remainder lacks a known reason. That table furnishes V, J and clone size, whereas the DNA furnished D and trimming. A total of 7,000 or so clones appear in this sample, just over 35% of them only once. In total, the top ten clones hold more than 15% of the sample.

The data were obtained in a study of siplizumab effects on memory and regulatory T cells (dated by TCRdb to between 2019 and 2020). With respect to the entire study: Paired mixed lymphocyte reactions were run with siplizumab at approximately 0.91 ug/mL and without drug, across 8 or 9 responder-stimulator pairs. The study looked at the effect of siplizumab, an anti-CD2 antibody, on alloreactive T-cell subsets in allogeneic mixed lymphocyte reactions made from human PBMCs. The research as a whole found: Unstimulated naive T cells appeared more diverse than memory T cells, and naive cells seemed to contribute substantially to the alloresponse. The suppressive function of proliferating Tregs from siplizumab cultures was not functionally confirmed. Siplizumab significantly lowered the cumulative frequency of alloreactive sequences that could be traced to unstimulated CD4+ memory T cells. A naive or memory phenotype could not be assigned to roughly 75-95% of proliferating CD4+ or CD8+ clones. Among mappable alloreactive CD4+ clones, the Treg-derived fraction averaged approximately 63% with siplizumab versus about 25% in control reactions. Because sequences below about 10^-5 frequency were poorly captured, only a minor fraction of alloreactive clones could be mapped to unstimulated subsets.

Mixed lymphocyte reaction cells were cocultured at 37°C for approximately 6 days. Responder PBMCs were labelled with CFSE, stimulator PBMCs were labelled with Violet Dye, and the two were mixed at a 1:1 ratio. Sorted unstimulated T cells and proliferating T cells recovered from mixed lymphocyte reactions underwent TCRbeta CDR3 sequencing. Fresh whole blood from more than 9 HLA-typed healthy donors served as the source for isolating PBMCs. After the mixed lymphocyte reaction, proliferating CFSE-low responder T cells were FACS-sorted for TCR sequencing. The sequence came from a human donor in good health; the cells came from an allogeneic mixed lymphocyte reaction. What was sequenced was CFSE-low (dividing) CD8+ T cells sorted from an allogeneic mixed lymphocyte reaction.

CDR3 sequence: CASSAPDAIDEAFF. The nucleotides read TGTGCCAGCAGCGCCCCGGACGCCATTGATGAAGCTTTCTTT. The chain is encoded by TRBV9 joined to TRBJ1-1; the D segment cannot be called with confidence. CDR1 SGDLS and CDR2 YYNGEE are derived from the germline V gene. From the cysteine up to the phenylalanine, the CDR3 has a length of 14 residues. The retained sequence is limited to the CDR3, 42 bases, with the frame set at the first base. Relative to germline, V is 3 bases shorter and J is 7 bases shorter, with 16 bases between their ends.